This paragraph covers one T cell receptor (beta chain) sequence. The antigen remains undetermined. Cultured CD4+ T-cell DNA underwent Oncomine TCR Beta short-read sequencing. Genomic DNA was isolated from cultured CD4+ T cells. One entry per CDR3 protein results from TCRdb running MiXCR on the PCR reads. The sample contains approximately 2,000 distinct CDR3 sequences, 27% of which appear only once. Treatment given: approximately 10-day PBMC culture with coronavirus spike peptide pools or control peptides (ViraFEST assay). The germline CDR1 and CDR2 sequences are MNHNS and SASEGT. This CDR3 has 15 residues. V lost 6 bases to trimming and J lost 0 bases, with 14 bases between them. The entry originates in a study of vaccination and CD4 T cells after COVID-19. Study-level background: The post-COVID sampling time was a median about 95 days after diagnosis, ranging from 35 to 161. Post-vaccine sample collection happened at a median of 72 days after dose two, ranging 14 to 241. Culture controls were given either a CEFX pool, an HIV-1 Nef pool, or no peptide.

The chain couples TRBV6-1 to TRBJ1-2, with D possibly TRBD1 on 5 matching bases. The sequence was collected from a human donor who had recovered from COVID-19. This specimen consisted of CD4+ T cells from blood, cultured in vitro, obtained after SARS-CoV-2 vaccination. DNA of the CDR3: TGTGCCAGCAGACGACAGAACAAAGCTAACTATGGCTACACCTTC. Translation: CASRRQNKANYGYTF.